Included here is one T cell receptor (beta chain) sequence, with context. The data were obtained in a study of blood T cell repertoires in COVID-19. In the study overall: Samples came from the United States, Italy and Spain, spanning acute and convalescent COVID-19. PBMCs, B-cell-depleted T cells, or T cells provided the cDNA or gDNA that made up the material.

The table came from immunoSEQ multiplex PCR; TCRdb's copy has only in-frame clones and leaves some out. The sample lists approximately 44,000 clones, 86% occurring once. Germline values: CDR1 SGDLS, CDR2 YYNGEE. The V gene end was trimmed by 0 bases and the J gene end by 3 bases; junction bases not matched to a gene: 2. The CDR3 totals 15 residues. V usage is TRBV9 and J usage is TRBJ2-7; 11 bases align to TRBD1. The receptor was isolated from a man in his fifties or sixties with active COVID-19. The sample comprised peripheral blood. For the CDR3, the DNA is TGTGCCAGCAGCGTAGGGGGGACAGGGGGCTACGAGCAGTACTTC. As protein: CASSVGGTGGYEQYF.